Below are 2 T cell receptor beta chains sequenced from a single sample in a study of T cell repertoires in cytomegalovirus infection. TCRdb passed the reads through MiXCR, listing each CDR3 protein once. This table holds fewer than 300,000 distinct CDR3 sequences, 25% found once. Sequencing used PBMCs. These receptors were obtained from a human donor in good health (CMV status not recorded). Some clones in this sample may be carry-over from other donors' samples.

The V gene is TRBV6-1, the J gene TRBJ2-4; the D gene could be TRBD1 or TRBD2 (5 bases each). This CDR3 has 20 residues. V lost 4 bases and J lost 1, with 26 bases in between. The V gene's germline CDR1 is MNHNS and CDR2 SASEGT. DNA of the CDR3: TGTGCCAGCAGTGTCTCCGGGACGGGGTACCCCTCGAGGGCCAAAAACATTCAGTACTTC. Translating gives CASSVSGTGYPSRAKNIQYF.

This clonotype was seen many times. The chain combines TRBV7-2 with TRBJ2-7, with TRBD1 matching 7 bases. This CDR3 spans 16 amino acids. Germline trimming cut 5 bases from V and 3 bases from J; bases unmatched to any gene: 13. Germline-derived CDR1 and CDR2 are SGHTA and FQGNSA. The CDR3 DNA sequence: TGTGCCAGCAGCAACCGGGACAGCCTACGGGTCTACGAGCAGTACTTC. Protein sequence: CASSNRDSLRVYEQYF.